The 5 T cell receptor beta chains presented below share a single source sample, sequenced in a study of beta chain features in type 1 diabetes. Notes on the study in general: Shortening that was moderate but significant affected the TCRB CDR3s of Type 1 diabetes patients in all four CD4+ subsets.

For these TCRs, the target antigens are not known. TCRB transcripts that were expressed got sequenced, as all of the isolated RNA had been reverse transcribed. TCRdb's table, derived via immunoSEQ multiplex PCR, lists solely in-frame clones and lacks some. The table has about 160,000 clones, 6% to 9% seen once. The sequenced sample was central memory CD4+ T cells from blood. Receptors originate from a man between 18 and 29 years old with type 1 diabetes.

The chain joins TRBV7-7 to TRBJ2-5, with D maybe TRBD2 (7 bases). The CDR3 spans 14 residues. Per the germline V gene, CDR1 is SSHAT and CDR2 is FNYEAQ (reference sequence). V lost 5 bases to trimming and J lost 5 bases, with 15 bases between them. CDR3 sequence: CASSPAGAGETQYF. In DNA form, the CDR3 reads TGTGCCAGCAGCCCGGCGGGGGCTGGGGAGACCCAGTACTTC.

This clone was seen a few times. The chain employs TRBV18 and TRBJ2-7; 8 nucleotides match TRBD1. The CDR3 contains 15 residues. V was pared by 6 bases and J by 1 base, with 8 bases of the junction left unmatched. Germline values: CDR1 KGHSH, CDR2 LQKENI. This CDR3 is CASSPQGQGSYEQYF. The CDR3 DNA sequence: TGTGCCAGCTCCCCGCAAGGACAGGGATCCTACGAGCAGTACTTC. Supplemented by reference TRBV18 and TRBJ2-7, the full variable domain reads NAGVMQNPRHLVRRRGQEARLRCSPMKGHSHVYWYRQLPEEGLKFMVYLQKENIIDESGMPKERFSAEFPKEGPSILRIQQVVRGDSAAYFCASSPQGQGSYEQYFGPGTRLTVT.

This clone occurred a few times. V usage is TRBV29-1 and J usage is TRBJ2-5, with 13 positions matching TRBD2. Trimming took 6 bases from V and 2 from J; bases not matched to a gene: 6. Germline CDR1 and CDR2: SQVTM and ANQGSEA. The CDR3 sequence is 15 residues long. The CDR3 DNA reads TGCAGCGTAGGACTAGCGGGGGCGATACAAGAGACCCAGTACTTC. It specifies CSVGLAGAIQETQYF.

This clone was seen a few times. The genes are TRBV29-1 and TRBJ1-6; TRBD1 matches 7 bases. Germline V gene sequence: CDR1 SQVTM, CDR2 ANQGSEA. Unmatched junction bases numbered 10, after V lost 7 bases and J lost 7 bases. CDR3 length: 14 residues. The CDR3 is CSGVPGQTNSPLHF. The CDR3 DNA sequence: TGCAGCGGTGTACCGGGACAGACAAATTCACCCCTCCACTTT.

The V gene is TRBV7-6, the J gene TRBJ2-6, with D unclear. The CDR3 spans 15 residues. The ends were cut back, 1 base at V and 0 bases at J, with 4 bases in the middle. Germline loops: CDR1 SGHVS, CDR2 FNYEAQ. The CDR3 is CASSLVYSGANVLTF. CDR3 coding DNA: TGTGCCAGCAGCTTAGTGTACTCTGGGGCCAACGTCCTGACTTTC.